Below are 11 T cell receptor beta chains sequenced from a single sample in a study of blood T cell repertoires in COVID-19. Assay: immunoSEQ multiplex PCR; the TCRdb copy retains only in-frame clones and omits some. The sample carries about 160,000 clones, under 80% recorded once. The specimen was peripheral blood. The source is a man aged 70-80 years with acute or convalescent COVID-19.

The chain carries TRBV7-2 and TRBJ2-5, with D possibly being TRBD1 (5 bases). CDR3 length: 15 residues. Germline V gene sequence: CDR1 SGHTA, CDR2 FQGNSA. Trimming removed 0 bases from V and 4 bases from J, with 12 bases in between. CDR3 DNA: TGTGCCAGCAGCTTAGCTACGGGCCAGGGAGAGACCCAGTACTTC. Its translation: CASSLATGQGETQYF.

The V and J genes are TRBV11-2 and TRBJ2-2; D might be TRBD2 (5 bases). V was cut by 2 bases and J by 3 bases, with 13 bases left in between. This CDR3 has 16 residues. Germline values: CDR1 SGHAT, CDR2 FQNNGV. CDR3 sequence: CASSLSGGGHTGELFF. For the CDR3, the DNA is TGTGCCAGCAGCTTATCTGGAGGCGGGCACACCGGGGAGCTGTTTTTT.

This rearrangement joins TRBV6-5 to TRBJ2-3; 7 positions match TRBD2. Trimming cost V 0 bases and J 5 bases; bases outside gene matches: 8. The germline gives CDR1 MNHEY, CDR2 SVGAGI. There are 16 residues in the CDR3. CDR3 residues: CASSYSDSGIGDTQYF. In DNA form, the CDR3 reads TGTGCCAGCAGTTACTCTGACAGCGGGATCGGAGATACGCAGTATTTT.

V is TRBV25-1 and J is TRBJ2-3; 11 bases align to TRBD1. The V gene's germline CDR1 is MGHDK and CDR2 SYGVNS. After removal of 7 bases from V and 7 bases from J, the junction contained 4 bases not matched to a gene. The CDR3 length is 13 residues. The CDR3 loop is CASMDRGRNTQYF. The CDR3 nucleotides are TGTGCCAGCATGGACAGGGGGCGCAATACGCAGTATTTT.

The rearrangement uses TRBV6-5 and TRBJ2-7; 8 bases match TRBD2. The length of the CDR3 is 14 residues. The V gene's germline CDR1 is MNHEY and CDR2 SVGAGI. The trim removed 6 bases at V and 4 bases at J, leaving 8 bases unmatched. In DNA, the CDR3 is TGTGCCAGCAGGGGAGCGGGGGTTAGATACGAGCAGTACTTC. Encoded protein: CASRGAGVRYEQYF.

The V and J genes are TRBV5-4 and TRBJ2-6; D is perhaps TRBD2 (5 bases). Per the germline V gene, CDR1 is SGHNT and CDR2 is YYREEE (reference sequence). This CDR3 spans 19 amino acids. Deletions cut 3 bases from V and 2 bases from J, with 21 bases between. CDR3 in amino acids: CASSWEADLTKAGANVLTF. The CDR3 DNA follows: TGTGCCAGCAGCTGGGAAGCGGACCTTACAAAGGCTGGGGCCAACGTCCTGACTTTC.

The rearrangement joins TRBV24-1 to TRBJ1-1, with D hard to call. The CDR3 has 14 amino acids. Germline CDR1 is KGHDR and CDR2 is SFDVKD. Between the trimmed V and J ends, which lost 8 bases and 2 bases, there was a span of 14 bases. Here the CDR3 reads CATKVNRKNTEAFF. CDR3 in DNA: TGTGCCACCAAGGTTAACAGAAAAAACACTGAAGCTTTCTTT.

The chain couples TRBV6-2 or TRBV6-3 to TRBJ1-1; D may be TRBD1 (6 bases). The CDR3 runs 15 residues. Germline V gene data show CDR1 as MNHEY and CDR2 as SVGEGT. V shed 0 bases and J shed 1 base, with 9 bases lying between them. CDR3 sequence: CASSYSRGRNTEAFF. The CDR3 DNA is TGTGCCAGCAGTTACTCGAGGGGGAGGAACACTGAAGCTTTCTTT.

This chain connects TRBV27 to TRBJ1-6; TRBD1 agrees at 7 bases. Germline CDR1 reads MNHEY; CDR2 reads SMNVEV (reference sequence). The CDR3 totals 15 residues. The V gene end was trimmed by 6 bases and the J gene end by 7 bases; junction bases not matched to a gene: 9. The CDR3 sequence: CASSTRDSLNSPLHF. The CDR3 region has the DNA TGTGCCAGCAGCACTCGGGACAGCCTGAATTCACCCCTCCACTTT.

As DNA, the CDR3 is TGTGCCAGTAGTATAGACCCCCCGGGAGGGTTAAAAAACATTCAGTACTTC. Translated, it gives CASSIDPPGGLKNIQYF. The rearrangement uses TRBV19 and TRBJ2-4, with TRBD2 matching 8 bases. Germline-derived CDR1 and CDR2 are LNHDA and SQIVND (reference sequence). The CDR3 is 17 residues long. With 0 bases clipped from V and 4 bases from J, the junction kept 8 bases outside the gene matches.

The chain links TRBV11-2 to TRBJ2-5, with D unclear. The germline V gene has CDR1 SGHAT and CDR2 FQNNGV. V lost 1 base and J 3 bases, leaving 9 bases between the germline ends. The CDR3 runs 14 residues. In DNA form, the CDR3 reads TGTGCCAGCAGCTTAGCCCTAACAGAAGAGACCCAGTACTTC. It encodes CASSLALTEETQYF.